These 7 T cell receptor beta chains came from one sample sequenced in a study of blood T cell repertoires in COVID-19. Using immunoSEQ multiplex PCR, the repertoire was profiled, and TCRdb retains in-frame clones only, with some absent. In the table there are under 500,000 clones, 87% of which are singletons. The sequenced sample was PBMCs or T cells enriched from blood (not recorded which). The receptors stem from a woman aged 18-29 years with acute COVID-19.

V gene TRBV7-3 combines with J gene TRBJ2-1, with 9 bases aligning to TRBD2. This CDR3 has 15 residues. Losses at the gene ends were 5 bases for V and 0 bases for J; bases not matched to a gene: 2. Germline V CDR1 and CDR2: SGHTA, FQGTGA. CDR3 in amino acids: CASSARGGSYNEQFF. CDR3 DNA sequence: TGTGCCAGCAGCGCGCGGGGGGGCTCCTACAATGAGCAGTTCTTC.

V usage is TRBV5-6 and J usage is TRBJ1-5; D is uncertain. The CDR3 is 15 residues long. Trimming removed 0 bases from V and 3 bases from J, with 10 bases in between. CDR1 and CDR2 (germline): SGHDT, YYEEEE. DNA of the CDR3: TGTGCCAGCAGCTTGGGCCAGGCCAACAATCAGCCCCAGCATTTT. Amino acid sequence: CASSLGQANNQPQHF. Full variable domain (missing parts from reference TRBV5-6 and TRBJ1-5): DAGVTQSPTHLIKTRGQQVTLRCSPKSGHDTVSWYQQALGQGPQFIFQYYEEEERQRGNFPDRFSGHQFPNYSSELNVNALLLGDSALYLCASSLGQANNQPQHFGDGTRLSIL.

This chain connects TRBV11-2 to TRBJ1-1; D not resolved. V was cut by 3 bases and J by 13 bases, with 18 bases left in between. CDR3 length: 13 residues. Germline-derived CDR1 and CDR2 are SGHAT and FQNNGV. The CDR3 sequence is CASSLTGMEEGFF. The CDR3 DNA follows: TGTGCCAGCAGCTTGACCGGGATGGAGGAGGGTTTCTTT.

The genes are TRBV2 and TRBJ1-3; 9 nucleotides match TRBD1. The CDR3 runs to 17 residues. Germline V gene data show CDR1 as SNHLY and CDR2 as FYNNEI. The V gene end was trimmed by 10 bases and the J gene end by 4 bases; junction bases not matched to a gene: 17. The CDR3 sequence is CAKTAVGQGSRGNTIYF. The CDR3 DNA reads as TGTGCCAAAACGGCCGTGGGACAGGGATCGCGGGGAAACACCATATATTTT.

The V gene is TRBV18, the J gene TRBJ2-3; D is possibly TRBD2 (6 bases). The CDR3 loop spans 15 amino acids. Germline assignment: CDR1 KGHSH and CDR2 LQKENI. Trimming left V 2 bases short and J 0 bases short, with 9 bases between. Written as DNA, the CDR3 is TGTGCCAGCTCACCAGCGGGGACTAGCACAGATACGCAGTATTTT. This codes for CASSPAGTSTDTQYF.

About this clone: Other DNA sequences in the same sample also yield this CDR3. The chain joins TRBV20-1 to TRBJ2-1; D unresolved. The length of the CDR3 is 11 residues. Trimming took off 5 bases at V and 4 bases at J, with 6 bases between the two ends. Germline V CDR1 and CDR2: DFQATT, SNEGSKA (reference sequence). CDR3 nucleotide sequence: TGCAGTGCTCCCCGGTACAATGAGCAGTTCTTC. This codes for CSAPRYNEQFF.

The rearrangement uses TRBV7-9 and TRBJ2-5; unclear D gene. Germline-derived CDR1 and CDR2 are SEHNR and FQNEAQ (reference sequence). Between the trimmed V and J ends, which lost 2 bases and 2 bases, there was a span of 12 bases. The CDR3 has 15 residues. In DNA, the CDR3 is TGTGCCAGCAGCTTAATCGCGGAAGGTCAAGAGACCCAGTACTTC. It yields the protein CASSLIAEGQETQYF.